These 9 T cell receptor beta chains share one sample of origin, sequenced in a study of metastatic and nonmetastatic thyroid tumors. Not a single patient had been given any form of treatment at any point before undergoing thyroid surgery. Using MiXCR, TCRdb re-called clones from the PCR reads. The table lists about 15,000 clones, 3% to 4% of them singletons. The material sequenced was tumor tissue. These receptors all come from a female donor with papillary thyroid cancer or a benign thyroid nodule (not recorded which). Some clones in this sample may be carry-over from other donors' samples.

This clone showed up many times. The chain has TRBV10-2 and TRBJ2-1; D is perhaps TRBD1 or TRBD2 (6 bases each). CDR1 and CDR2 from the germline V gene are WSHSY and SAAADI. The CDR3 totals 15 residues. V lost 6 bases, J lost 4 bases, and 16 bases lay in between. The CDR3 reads CASRDRRGTYNEQFF. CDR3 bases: TGCGCCAGCAGGGATCGGAGGGGGACTTACAATGAGCAGTTCTTC.

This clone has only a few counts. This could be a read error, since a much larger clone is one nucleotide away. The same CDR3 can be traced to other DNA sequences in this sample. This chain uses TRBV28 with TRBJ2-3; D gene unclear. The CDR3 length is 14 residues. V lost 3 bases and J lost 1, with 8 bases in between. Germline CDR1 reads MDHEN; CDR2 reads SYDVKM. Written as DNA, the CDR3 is TGTGCCAGCAGTTTCCTCAGCGGCACAGATACGCAGTATTTT. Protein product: CASSFLSGTDTQYF.

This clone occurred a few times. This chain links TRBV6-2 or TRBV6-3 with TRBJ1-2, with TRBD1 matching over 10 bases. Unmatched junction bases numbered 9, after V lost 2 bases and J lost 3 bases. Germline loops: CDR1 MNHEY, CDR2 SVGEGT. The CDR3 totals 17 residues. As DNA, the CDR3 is TGTGCCAGCAGTTACACCGCTCCAGGACAGGGGGACTATGGCTACACCTTC. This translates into CASSYTAPGQGDYGYTF.

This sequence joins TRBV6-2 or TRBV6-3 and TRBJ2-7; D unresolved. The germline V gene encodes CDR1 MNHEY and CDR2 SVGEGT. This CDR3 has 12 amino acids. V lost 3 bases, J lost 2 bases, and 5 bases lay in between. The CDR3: CASSYLTYEQYF. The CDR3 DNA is TGTGCCAGCAGTTATTTAACCTACGAGCAGTACTTC.

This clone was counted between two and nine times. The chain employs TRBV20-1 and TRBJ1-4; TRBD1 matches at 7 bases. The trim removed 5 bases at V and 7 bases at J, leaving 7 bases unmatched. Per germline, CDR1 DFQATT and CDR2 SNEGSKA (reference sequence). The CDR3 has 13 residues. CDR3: CSAHPRGGEKLFF. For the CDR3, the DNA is TGCAGTGCTCACCCCAGGGGGGGTGAAAAACTGTTTTTT.

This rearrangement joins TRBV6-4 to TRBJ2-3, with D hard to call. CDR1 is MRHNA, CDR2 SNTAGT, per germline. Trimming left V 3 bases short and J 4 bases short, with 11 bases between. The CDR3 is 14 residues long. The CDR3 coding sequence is TGTGCCAGCAGTGAGTTCGATGGGTCAGATACGCAGTATTTT. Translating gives CASSEFDGSDTQYF.

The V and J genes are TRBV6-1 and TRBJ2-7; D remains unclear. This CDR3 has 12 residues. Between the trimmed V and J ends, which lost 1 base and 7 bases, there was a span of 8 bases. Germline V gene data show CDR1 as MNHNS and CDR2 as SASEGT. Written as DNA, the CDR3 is TGTGCCAGCAGTGAAGTCCCCCAGGAGCAGTACTTC. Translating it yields CASSEVPQEQYF.

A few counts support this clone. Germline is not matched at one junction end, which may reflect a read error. CDR3 coding DNA: TGTGCCAGCAGCTTAGATTCGAACACCGGGGAGCTGTTTTTT. As protein: CASSLDSNTGELFF. This chain uses TRBV12-3 or TRBV12-4 with TRBJ2-2; D remains unclear. This CDR3 has 14 amino acids.

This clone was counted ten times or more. This CDR3 reads CASSADRGRGYTF. The CDR3 nucleotides read TGTGCCAGCAGTGCTGACAGGGGGCGCGGCTACACCTTC. The chain carries TRBV6-1 and TRBJ1-2, with TRBD1 matching over 10 bases. This CDR3 has 13 amino acids. The V and J ends lost 4 bases and 8 bases, in that order; junction bases with no gene match: 4. Germline V gene lookup returns CDR1 MNHNS and CDR2 SASEGT.